This is a list of T cell receptor beta chains from one sample in a study of blood T cell repertoires in COVID-19. Libraries were prepared by immunoSEQ multiplex PCR; TCRdb keeps only in-frame clonotypes and omits some of them. The data show tens of thousands of clones, roughly nine tenths seen once. The sample taken for sequencing was peripheral blood. The receptors stem from a man between 60 and 75 years old with COVID-19, enrolled during active disease. The CDR3 runs from the conserved cysteine through the conserved F or W. The size entry is marked missing in some rows and otherwise reads once, few, many or a size class.

clone_size j_call v_call cdr3_aa
. TRBJ2-1 TRBV7-9 CASSFTTSGSDEQFF
few TRBJ2-2 TRBV5-4 CASSVAGGPGELFF
. TRBJ2-7 TRBV11-2 CASSVSGTGVGYEQYF
. TRBJ2-5 TRBV24-1 CATNAVSGFQETQYF
. TRBJ2-2 TRBV12-3/TRBV12-4 CASMPRAGELFF
. TRBJ2-7 TRBV9 CASSVGDTNYEQYF
. TRBJ1-1 TRBV12-3/TRBV12-4 CASGYRVNTEAFF
. TRBJ2-2 TRBV19 CASSIRDRSGELFF
. TRBJ2-7 TRBV24-1 CATSDTRKTYEQYF
once TRBJ1-2 TRBV5-4 CASSSSTGVYGYTF
. TRBJ2-7 TRBV7-9 CASSDQTSGAYEQYF
. TRBJ1-3 TRBV29-1 CSVVAGSTGNTIYF
. TRBJ1-2 TRBV7-8 CASSSPGQSYYGYTF
. TRBJ1-2 TRBV11-2 CASSLVSGQGDGYTF
. TRBJ1-1 TRBV4-2 CASSQEYRVNTEAFF
few TRBJ2-1 TRBV27 CASTSGSGYNEQFF
. TRBJ1-6 TRBV30 CACGQGMGSSYNSPLHF
. TRBJ1-3 TRBV30 CAWGTASSGNTIYF
. TRBJ2-3 TRBV30 CAWSVGGEGVDTQYF
. TRBJ2-5 TRBV5-4 CASSSGLLSETQYF
. TRBJ2-1 TRBV9 CASSATGTGGYNEQFF
. TRBJ2-3 TRBV7-9 CASSPASQTPTDTQYF
few TRBJ2-2 TRBV6-1 CASSELSGNTGELFF
. TRBJ1-1 TRBV5-4 CASSLVQENTEAFF
once TRBJ2-5 TRBV4-1 CASSQAGRETQYF
. TRBJ1-2 TRBV9 CASSEFPGQFYTF
. TRBJ2-2 TRBV4-2 CASRGVPGELFF
. TRBJ1-1 TRBV5-1 CASSRNRDTEAFF
. TRBJ2-5 TRBV15 CATSSRETQYF
. TRBJ2-2 TRBV4-1 CASSQIAGTGELFF
few TRBJ2-7 TRBV7-8 CASSPTGGGISYEQYF
. TRBJ2-1 TRBV29-1 CSGRIRGEQFF
. TRBJ2-3 TRBV6-5 CAVAGSPDTQYF
. TRBJ1-2 TRBV24-1 CATSEGDDYGYTF
. TRBJ1-6 TRBV7-9 CASSPGTTGNSPLHF
. TRBJ2-7 TRBV7-9 CASSLGDRGLVDEQYF
. TRBJ2-3 TRBV10-3 CAISEAGKVQLSTSTDTQYF
. TRBJ1-3 TRBV30 CASRESGNTIYF
once TRBJ1-1 TRBV4-3 CASSQDISDRVGTEAFF
once TRBJ1-2 TRBV7-3 CASSPSRRNYGYTF
. TRBJ2-3 TRBV19 CASSPTLDRTSTDTQYF
. TRBJ1-2 TRBV3-1/TRBV3-2 CASSLNRDTQTTF
. TRBJ1-2 TRBV11-2 CASSAAGDYGYTF
. TRBJ1-2 TRBV4-2 CASSHRGGGYTF
. TRBJ2-5 TRBV9 CASSLGLAGVLETQYF
. TRBJ2-7 TRBV27 CASSLTSGYEQYF
. TRBJ1-5 TRBV30 CAWSRDRGPPFGQPQHF
. TRBJ2-1 TRBV24-1 CATSDFAGTGGSSGRSNEQFF
. TRBJ2-5 TRBV4-2 CASSQGAGGKTQYF
. TRBJ2-3 TRBV24-1 CATSKDTTDTQYF
. TRBJ2-1 TRBV5-1 CASSFDRYNEQFF